These 20 T cell receptor beta chains originate from one sample sequenced in a study of human thymus T cells. The table came from immunoSEQ multiplex PCR; TCRdb's copy has only in-frame clones and leaves some out. In the table there are about 130,000 clones, around 96% of which are singletons. Resections removed during corrective heart surgery provided the thymus tissue used. The sample comprised thymus tissue. These TCRs come from a boy younger than two with a congenital heart defect but otherwise immunologically healthy.

Details on this clone: The limits of the CDR3 on the DNA are not certain, so only TCRdb's listed CDR3 is given. CDR3 residues: CASSSTLGAYGYTF. The chain couples TRBV7-9 to TRBJ1-2; the D segment call TRBD1 is taken from the table without a DNA check. From its first to its last residue, the CDR3 has 14 amino acids. The germline CDR1 and CDR2 sequences are SEHNR and FQNEAQ (reference sequence).

The chain carries TRBV5-1 and TRBJ2-2; D possibly corresponds to TRBD1 (6 bases). CDR1 is SGHRS, CDR2 YFSETQ, per germline. V was pared by 0 bases and J by 4 bases, with 16 bases between. The CDR3 is 17 amino acids. The CDR3 reads CASSLDRARPGTGELFF. CDR3 nucleotide sequence: TGCGCCAGCAGCTTGGACAGGGCCCGACCTGGCACCGGGGAGCTGTTTTTT.

This rearrangement joins TRBV2 to TRBJ1-1, with TRBD1 matching 7 bases. CDR3 length equals 13 residues. J was trimmed by 4 bases and V by 5 bases; bases with no gene match: 4. The germline V gene has CDR1 SNHLY and CDR2 FYNNEI. CDR3: CASSLTGTTEAFF. CDR3 DNA sequence: TGTGCCAGCAGTTTGACAGGGACCACTGAAGCTTTCTTT.

DNA of the CDR3: TGCGCCAGCAGCCAAGAGTCGGGGAACGGCTACACCTTC. It translates to CASSQESGNGYTF. The V gene is TRBV4-3, the J gene TRBJ1-2, with D unresolved. CDR3 length: 13 residues. V lost 0 bases, J lost 8 bases, and 10 bases lay in between. Germline V lookup: CDR1 LGHNA, CDR2 YSLEER.

V gene TRBV5-7 combines with J gene TRBJ1-4; 8 positions agree with TRBD1. TRBV5-7 is an ORF; its function is uncertain. The V segment lost 4 bases and the J segment 2 bases; nucleotides outside the gene matches: 13. The CDR3 sequence is 18 residues long. The CDR3 nucleotides read TGTGCCAGCAGCGCCCGGGACAGGTCAAAGAGGACTAATGAAAAACTGTTTTTT. Residues: CASSARDRSKRTNEKLFF.

The chain uses TRBV10-3 and TRBJ2-1; 8 bases match TRBD1. V trimming: 2 bases; J trimming: 0 bases; junction bases outside the gene matches: 3. Germline V gives CDR1 ENHRY, CDR2 SYGVKD. This CDR3 is built from 16 residues. CDR3 bases: TGTGCCATCAGTGAGGTGGACAGGGCCTCCTACAATGAGCAGTTCTTC. This sequence encodes CAISEVDRASYNEQFF.

V is TRBV7-2 and J is TRBJ2-7; possible D gene TRBD2, 7 bases. Germline V gene sequence: CDR1 SGHTA, CDR2 FQGNSA. Between the trimmed V and J ends, which lost 0 bases and 6 bases, there was a span of 27 bases. This CDR3 region has 19 residues. CDR3 DNA: TGTGCCAGCAGCTTAGCCGCGTCCGGGGCGGGGGCGCGGGTAGGCGAGCAGTACTTC. Protein: CASSLAASGAGARVGEQYF.

The chain has TRBV7-8 and TRBJ2-3; tentatively, D is TRBD1 (5 bases). The CDR3 consists of 16 residues. V dropped 3 bases and J dropped 0 bases, with 13 bases sitting between them. The germline V gene encodes CDR1 SGHVS and CDR2 FQNEAQ. Here the CDR3 reads CASSLQGYTSTDTQYF. CDR3 in DNA: TGTGCCAGCAGCTTGCAGGGATATACTAGCACAGATACGCAGTATTTT.

The V gene is TRBV4-2, the J gene TRBJ2-1, with D uncertain. Germline V lookup: CDR1 LGHNA, CDR2 YNFKEQ. This CDR3 contains 15 residues. With 0 bases removed from V and 5 bases from J, the gap between germline ends came to 11 bases. This chain's CDR3 is CASSQETTSHNEQFF. In nucleotides, the CDR3 is TGTGCCAGCAGCCAAGAGACCACAAGCCACAATGAGCAGTTCTTC.

This clone appeared a few times. V is TRBV5-1 and J is TRBJ1-1; unclear D gene. V lost 1 base to trimming and J lost 1 base, with 11 bases between them. This CDR3 has 15 amino acids. In germline, CDR1 is SGHRS, CDR2 YFSETQ. CDR3 region: CASSLRPLRNTEAFF. The DNA of the CDR3 is TGCGCCAGCAGCTTGAGACCTCTGAGGAACACTGAAGCTTTCTTT.

V usage is TRBV12-5 and J usage is TRBJ2-2; D possibly corresponds to TRBD1 (6 bases). V lost 0 bases, J lost 1 base, and 12 bases lay in between. CDR1 is LGHNT and CDR2 is FRNRAP in the germline V gene. This CDR3 spans 17 amino acids. CDR3: CASGLVGQGQNTGELFF. The CDR3, as DNA: TGTGCTAGTGGTTTGGTAGGGCAGGGGCAGAACACCGGGGAGCTGTTTTTT. The complete variable domain, with remaining parts taken from reference TRBV12-5 and TRBJ2-2, reads DARVTQTPRHKVTEMGQEVTMRCQPILGHNTVFWYRQTMMQGLELLAYFRNRAPLDDSGMPKDRFSAEMPDATLATLKIQPSEPRDSAVYFCASGLVGQGQNTGELFFGEGSRLTVL.

The genes are TRBV6-6 and TRBJ2-3; 8 bases line up with TRBD1. Losses at the gene ends were 0 bases for V and 3 bases for J; bases not matched to a gene: 5. This CDR3 is built from 16 residues. The germline V gene encodes CDR1 MNHNY and CDR2 SVGAGI (reference sequence). CDR3 amino acids: CASSYSQGAGTDTQYF. CDR3 nucleotides: TGTGCCAGCAGTTACTCGCAGGGGGCAGGGACAGATACGCAGTATTTT.

The rearrangement joins TRBV5-4 to TRBJ1-2; D is ambiguous. CDR3 length: 14 amino acids. V shed 4 bases and J shed 2 bases, with 12 bases lying between them. Germline-derived CDR1 and CDR2 are SGHNT and YYREEE (reference sequence). CDR3 bases: TGTGCCAGCAGCCCAAAGCCGGGGAACTATGGCTACACCTTC. It yields the protein CASSPKPGNYGYTF.

The J gene is TRBJ2-3, the V gene TRBV28; the D gene is possibly TRBD2 (6 bases). V shed 6 bases and J shed 0 bases, with 7 bases lying between them. Per germline, CDR1 MDHEN and CDR2 SYDVKM. CDR3 length: 13 amino acids. The CDR3 sequence: CASSRGSTDTQYF. The DNA of the CDR3 is TGTGCCAGCAGCCGGGGGAGCACAGATACGCAGTATTTT.

CDR3 region: CASSATGQHIQYF. The CDR3 DNA is TGTGCCAGCAGCGCGACAGGGCAACACATTCAGTACTTC. V and J are TRBV7-2 and TRBJ2-4; 7 nucleotides align to TRBD1. The CDR3 loop spans 13 amino acids. J lost 8 bases, V lost 5 bases, and 6 bases had no gene match. Germline V gene lookup returns CDR1 SGHTA and CDR2 FQGNSA.

The chain carries TRBV7-2 and TRBJ2-3; D not certain. The CDR3 is 16 residues long. V lost 1 base, J lost 2 bases, and 13 bases lay in between. Germline assignment: CDR1 SGHTA and CDR2 FQGNSA. CDR3 DNA sequence: TGTGCCAGCAGCTTAGTGGCGACCCAGTACACAGATACGCAGTATTTT. The encoded protein is CASSLVATQYTDTQYF.

This chain links TRBV30 with TRBJ2-3, with no clear D. CDR1 is GTSNPN, CDR2 SVGIG, per germline (reference sequence). This CDR3 is 17 amino acids long. Trimming stripped 0 bases from V and 4 bases from J, with 20 bases between. CDR3 DNA sequence: TGTGCCTGGAGTGTAGGTTTAGAGACTTCCCCCTCAGATACGCAGTATTTT. As protein: CAWSVGLETSPSDTQYF.

The chain links TRBV16 to TRBJ1-1; D is ambiguous. Germline CDR1 reads KGHSY; CDR2 reads FQNENV. This CDR3 region has 17 residues. Trimming removed 4 bases at V and 1 base at J, with 19 bases between. The CDR3 region has the DNA TGTGCCAGCAGCCCACGCTACTTTAATACAGCGAACACTGAAGCTTTCTTT. Protein product: CASSPRYFNTANTEAFF.

The genes are TRBV29-1 and TRBJ2-5; the D gene is possibly TRBD1 (6 bases). CDR3 size: 12 residues. Germline CDR1 is SQVTM and CDR2 is ANQGSEA. Trimming shortened V by 6 bases and J by 5 bases, and 13 bases separated the two germline ends. CDR3 amino acids: CSVVNRAETQYF. The CDR3 nucleotides read TGCAGCGTGGTAAACAGGGCTGAGACCCAGTACTTC.

The chain joins TRBV7-3 to TRBJ2-2; the match to TRBD1 covers 8 bases. With V trimmed by 5 bases and J by 1 base, 6 bases remained unmatched. Germline V gene sequence: CDR1 SGHTA, CDR2 FQGTGA. CDR3 length equals 16 residues. The CDR3 DNA reads as TGTGCCAGCAGCGTAGAAGGGACAGGGAACACCGGGGAGCTGTTTTTT. Translation: CASSVEGTGNTGELFF.